A selection of T cell receptor beta chains follows, all from one sample in a study of a mutant IDH1 vaccine in newly diagnosed glioma. The repertoire was sequenced with immunoSEQ multiplex PCR; TCRdb's copy has only in-frame clones and lacks some. The table has some 50,000 clones, 70% to 90% seen once. The material sequenced was PBMCs, taken from a glioma patient treated with radiotherapy, temozolomide or both. The receptors originated from a man aged 35 to 55 with glioma. Both conserved end residues are part of each CDR3. A D gene is named only where the DNA matches it firmly. Some rows have no size entry. The others give once, few or many, or a class for an expanded clone.

abundance	d_gene	j_gene	v_gene	len	CDR3nt	CDR3aa
once	TRBD2	TRBJ2-5	TRBV5-1	14	TGCGCCAGCAGCTCCCGGGGGGGCCAAGAGACCCAGTACTTC	CASSSRGGQETQYF
-	-	TRBJ2-1	TRBV9	15	TGTGCCAGCAGCGTCAGGGAATGGGGATACAATGAGCAGTTCTTC	CASSVREWGYNEQFF
once	TRBD1	TRBJ2-7	TRBV5-5	15	TGTGCCAGCAGCTTGGTAGGGGACAGGGCCTACGAGCAGTACTTC	CASSLVGDRAYEQYF
few	TRBD1	TRBJ1-4	TRBV2	15	TGTGCCAGCAGGATGTCCCGGACAGGGGGGGAAAAACTGTTTTTT	CASRMSRTGGEKLFF
-	-	TRBJ2-5	TRBV4-2	14	TGTGCCAGCAGCCAAGTTCCAGATCAAGAGACCCAGTACTTC	CASSQVPDQETQYF
-	-	TRBJ1-2	TRBV5-1	14	TGCGCCAGCAGCTCTGACGGGACAACGTATGGCTACACCTTC	CASSSDGTTYGYTF
-	-	TRBJ1-3	TRBV10-3	15	TGTGCCATCAGTCCCCCCGCCGGTTCTGGAAACACCATATATTTT	CAISPPAGSGNTIYF
-	TRBD2	TRBJ2-1	TRBV5-1	16	TGCGCCAGCGGACCAGCGAGCGGGAGTTTATACAATGAGCAGTTCTTC	CASGPASGSLYNEQFF
-	-	TRBJ2-7	TRBV9	13	TGTGCCAGCGGAGGGGGCAGCTCCTACGAGCAGTACTTC	CASGGGSSYEQYF
-	-	TRBJ2-7	TRBV15	16	TGTGCCACCAGCAGAGATAAGAAGCGGAGGCGCTACGAGCAGTACTTC	CATSRDKKRRRYEQYF
-	TRBD2	TRBJ2-7	TRBV7-2	14	TGTGCCAGCAGCTTTTGGACTAGCAGCCACGAGCAGTACTTC	CASSFWTSSHEQYF
-	-	TRBJ2-2	TRBV27	14	TGTGCCAGCAGTTTATCGAGGCTCACCGGGGAGCTGTTTTTT	CASSLSRLTGELFF
-	TRBD1	TRBJ2-3	TRBV5-6	14	TGTGCCAGCACCCGACAGGGGTGGACAGATACGCAGTATTTT	CASTRQGWTDTQYF
-	TRBD2	TRBJ2-3	TRBV9	17	TGTGCCAGCAGCGTAGTCGGAGCGGGGGGGCAAGGGGATACGCAGTATTTT	CASSVVGAGGQGDTQYF